This is a list of T cell receptor beta chains from one sample in a study of blood T cell repertoires in COVID-19. Profiled with immunoSEQ multiplex PCR; TCRdb holds only in-frame clones, not every one. Altogether more than 70,000 clones are present, approximately 86% being singletons, with the ten largest covering more than 7%. Sequencing was done on a sample of peripheral blood. Receptor source: a man in his sixties with acute or convalescent COVID-19. Both conserved end residues are trimmed from each CDR3. Fields, in order: J gene, clone size, V gene, CDR3 protein. Rows give clone size only sometimes, using once, few, many, or a class for an expanded clone.

>TRBJ2-5|NA|TRBV6-2/TRBV6-3
ASSYTAGGHETQY
>TRBJ1-4|few|TRBV18
ASTHEGATNEKLF
>TRBJ1-2|few|TRBV19
ASSGPDRLGYT
>TRBJ1-6|NA|TRBV6-1
ASSEASGGAVQNSPLH
>TRBJ2-5|NA|TRBV20-1
SASHLEETQY
>TRBJ1-1|NA|TRBV19
ASSISAVNTEAF
>TRBJ1-2|NA|TRBV30
AWSVKGRGYT
>TRBJ2-3|NA|TRBV7-9
ASSLSGTSEH
>TRBJ2-5|NA|TRBV28
ASTTQGETQY
>TRBJ2-3|NA|TRBV3-1/TRBV3-2
ASADWKVADTQY
>TRBJ2-4|NA|TRBV6-6
ASRRIGTSHPNIQY